The sequence of this T cell receptor beta chain was determined in a study of beta chain features in type 1 diabetes (dated 2018 in TCRdb). Looking at the study overall: Mean age, gender distribution, total cell number and subset yield did not differ between patients and healthy donors. A total of some 100,000,000 sorted cells were examined across all samples, and a strong correlation was observed between cell number per subset and RNA yield. The study compared the TCRB repertoires of sorted circulating CD4+ T cell subsets in recently diagnosed type 1 diabetes patients with those in matched healthy donors. Whereas all 30 or so donors provided naive and central memory subsets, regulatory and stem cell-like memory subsets were isolated from just 8 patients and roughly 8 healthy donors.

All of the isolated RNA was reverse transcribed with the High Capacity cDNA Reverse Transcription Kit, so expressed TCRB transcripts were sequenced. Deep immunoSEQ sequencing was applied to naive, central memory and regulatory T cell samples, giving an average of approximately 4 million total reads per sample. Sorted cells were lysed in RLT buffer, and RNA was extracted using DNase-treated RNeasy Micro or Mini kits according to cell number. To prevent cross-contamination, every cell subset was processed on its own, while patient and healthy donor samples were processed together. The immunoSEQ multiplex PCR was used to amplify TCRB sequences from cDNA, generating 87-bp fragments that spanned the CDR3 region. Sequencing of the amplicons was performed on the Illumina HiSeq platform. From the authors' description of their analysis: PCR bias was computationally corrected using synthetic template baselines, reads within Hamming distance 2 were collapsed, and singletons that could not be merged were discarded. Reads were aligned against IMGT to assign V, D and J genes, CDR3 length and insertions or deletions at six rearrangement sites. Clonotype counts were normalized to sorted cell number within each subset before computing true diversity and Gini coefficients with the tcR R package. Repertoire sharing was quantified using the overlap coefficient calculated on TCRB nucleotide sequences. TCRdb holds this immuneACCESS table with in-frame rearrangements only. Some clones are missing; in checked studies, unresolved V genes explain under half, and the rest has no known cause. V and J calls and clone size are copied from that table; D and trimming were computed from the DNA. The table for this sample lists 300,000 to 350,000 clones; about a tenth of them were counted only once. The ten largest clonotypes hold more than 0.8% of the sample.

Each donor gave one peripheral blood draw, approximately 120 mL on average, collected into heparinised tubes. Naive, central memory, regulatory and stem cell-like memory CD4+ T cells were sorted on a BD FACSAria II using a panel including CD45RO, CCR7, CD25, CD127, CD95 and CD27. Purity was above 95% for every sorted population. PBMCs were isolated right away by Lymphoprep density gradient centrifugation and were stained directly, without culture. So that batch effects would be minimized, each experiment stained and sorted samples in pairs, pairing one healthy donor with one patient. Overall study outcomes, separate from this receptor: Because cDNA rather than genomic DNA was sequenced, highly expressing activated cells could have been over-represented, although no difference in activation and CD3 levels was found between groups. Shorter templates might be favored by PCR, yet because patient and control samples were amplified and corrected together, any such skew would affect both groups equally. In all four CD4+ subsets, TCRB CDR3 length was moderately but significantly shorter in type 1 diabetes patients. Naive, central memory and regulatory TCRB repertoires appeared to be more alike among patients than among healthy donors. At VDJ recombination sites, patients with type 1 diabetes made fewer insertions and deleted more nucleotides, a pattern implying thymic rearrangement abnormalities. Because small numbers of individuals were included in the HLA sub-analyses, any influence of HLA type on TCRB rearrangement was left unresolved.

Reading from cysteine to phenylalanine, the CDR3 counts 12 amino acids. CDR3 DNA is the only sequence kept; it has 36 bases, read in frame from the first base. The V end loses 3 bases and the J end loses 5 bases, and a stretch of 6 bases separates them. According to the germline V gene, CDR1 reads SGHAT and CDR2 reads FQNNGV. This clone was seen a handful of times. The antigen it binds to is not known. It has no much larger one-base neighbor in the sample; base qualities were not kept. The rearranged chain carries TRBV11-2 and TRBJ2-3; the D gene remains uncertain. The sequence was collected from a man aged 30 to 45 with type 1 diabetes. Sequencing was carried out using central memory CD4+ T cells from blood. The nucleotide sequence reads as follows: TGTGCCAGCAGCTTTGGGGAAGATACGCAGTATTTT. It translates to CASSFGEDTQYF.